This T cell receptor beta chain was captured in a study of T cell clonotyping in hematopoietic cell transplantation. Study observations and caveats: No sorting was done, leaving CD4 and CD8 contributions mixed. Broader posttransplant TCR repertoire diversity was predicted by graft donor and pretransplant recipient Inverse Simpson Index values. After transplant, recipient diversity fell while pathologically expanded clonotypes grew through day 180.

The method was immunoSEQ multiplex PCR; TCRdb's version includes in-frame clones alone and lacks a portion of them. This table holds around 40,000 clones, 90% to 95% found once. Stated time point: recipient sample about 28 days before transplant, after cytoreduction. About this clone: Its antigen is currently unknown.

The receptor's source is a man in his forties with chronic myeloid leukemia. Some clones in this sample may be carry-over from other donors' samples. The source material was peripheral blood mononuclear cells, sampled before stem cell transplant.

The DNA of the CDR3 is TGTGCCATCAGTGAAAGAGAGACTGAAGCTTTCTTT. Translation gives CAISERETEAFF. The gene calls are TRBV10-3 and TRBJ1-1; D gene unclear. Trimming stripped 3 bases from V and 5 bases from J, with 7 bases between. Germline CDR1 and CDR2: ENHRY and SYGVKD. CDR3 length: 12 residues.